This TCR beta chain was observed in a study of T cells expressing NK-cell markers. Looked up from germline, CDR1 is MNHEY and CDR2 is SVGAGI. The CDR3 consists of 16 residues. It was by 5'RACE template switching with UMIs that TCR beta cDNA was made. From its re-call of the 5' RACE reads, TCRdb lists each CDR3 protein once, without DNA. Seen in this sample are 400,000 or so distinct CDR3 sequences; the ten most common clones hold 9.5% to 12%. This receptor was taken from a woman between 45 and 65 years old in good health. The chain couples TRBV6-5 to TRBJ1-2; the D call of TRBD1 rests on TCRdb alone, since no DNA is present to check it. The source material was blood T cells: a sorted CD56 or NKG2C T cell subset, CD4+ or CD8+ T cells, or bulk PBMC T cells (not recorded which). The CDR3 spells CASKVAPGQGAYGYTF.